These 18 T cell receptor beta chains share one sample of origin, sequenced in a study of blood T cell repertoires in COVID-19 (dated by TCRdb to the early 2020s). The library was built by means of the immunoSEQ multiplex PCR assay. Imported from immuneACCESS, the table was reduced by TCRdb to in-frame sequences with V and J called. These copies leave out some clones; in studies compared against another copy, an unresolved V gene accounts for under half, and the cause of the remainder is not known. The sample table records 150,000 or so clones; 82% of these occur just once. 15% of the sample is held by the ten biggest clonotypes. The sequencing input was peripheral blood. These receptors all come from a human donor with acute or convalescent COVID-19. The donor label of this sample is uncertain.

The chain is built from TRBV4-3 and TRBJ1-5, with D possibly TRBD1 on 5 matching bases. Trimming shortened V by 0 bases and J by 1 base, and 10 bases separated the two germline ends. The CDR3 is 16 residues long. Germline CDR1 is LGHNA and CDR2 is YSLEER. CDR3 sequence reads: CASSQDRGRSNQPQHF. The CDR3 nucleotides are TGCGCCAGCAGCCAAGATAGGGGAAGGAGCAATCAGCCCCAGCATTTT.

This chain uses TRBV9 with TRBJ2-1; a possible D gene is TRBD2 (6 bases). CDR3 size: 15 residues. Germline CDR1 SGDLS, CDR2 YYNGEE. Trimming removed 4 bases at V and 5 bases at J, with 16 bases between. CDR3 region: CASSSAGIGNNEQFF. DNA for the CDR3: TGTGCCAGCAGCTCGGCGGGGATAGGGAACAATGAGCAGTTCTTC. The variable domain in full, completed from reference TRBV9 and TRBJ2-1, reads DSGVTQTPKHLITATGQRVTLRCSPRSGDLSVYWYQQSLDQGLQFLIQYYNGEERAKGNILERFSAQQFPDLHSELNLSSLELGDSALYFCASSSAGIGNNEQFFGPGTRLTVL.

V usage is TRBV9 and J usage is TRBJ2-5; 8 positions agree with TRBD1. The V gene end was trimmed by 5 bases and the J gene end by 4 bases; junction bases not matched to a gene: 4. The germline V gene has CDR1 SGDLS and CDR2 YYNGEE. The CDR3 is 13 residues long. CDR3 protein: CASSTGGRETQYF. The CDR3 nucleotides are TGTGCCAGCAGTACAGGGGGACGAGAGACCCAGTACTTC.

The rearrangement joins TRBV5-1 to TRBJ2-2; D may be TRBD2 (5 bases). V was pared by 4 bases and J by 1 base, with 8 bases between. The CDR3 consists of 14 residues. CDR1 is SGHRS, CDR2 YFSETQ, per germline. CDR3: CASSRTENTGELFF. The CDR3 DNA sequence: TGCGCCAGCAGCCGGACTGAGAACACCGGGGAGCTGTTTTTT. Complete variable domain (other parts from reference TRBV5-1 and TRBJ2-2): KAGVTQTPRYLIKTRGQQVTLSCSPISGHRSVSWYQQTPGQGLQFLFEYFSETQRNKGNFPGRFSGRQFSNSRSEMNVSTLELGDSALYLCASSRTENTGELFFGEGSRLTVL.

A few counts support this clone. The chain recombines TRBV10-3 with TRBJ1-2; a possible D gene is TRBD1 (5 bases). The germline CDR1 and CDR2 sequences are ENHRY and SYGVKD. The CDR3 consists of 16 residues. Trimming took off 3 bases at V and 4 bases at J, with 18 bases between the two ends. CDR3 sequence reads: CAISDLGAQAVYGYTF. The CDR3, as DNA: TGTGCCATCAGTGATTTAGGGGCGCAGGCTGTCTATGGCTACACCTTC.

V usage is TRBV11-3 and J usage is TRBJ1-1; 9 nucleotides align to TRBD1. Trimming removed 5 bases from V and 4 bases from J; junction bases left unmatched: 8. Germline-derived CDR1 and CDR2 are SGHNT and YENEEA. This CDR3 has 15 residues. The CDR3 here is CASSPGQGMSTEAFF. The CDR3 bases are TGTGCCAGCAGCCCAGGACAGGGGATGAGCACTGAAGCTTTCTTT.

This chain connects TRBV25-1 to TRBJ1-1; TRBD1 might be the D (6 bases). The CDR3 is 14 residues long. Looked up from germline, CDR1 is MGHDK and CDR2 is SYGVNS. Deletions cut 1 base from V and 7 bases from J, with 13 bases between. The CDR3 region is CASSEWGGQGEAFF. CDR3 sequence (DNA): TGTGCCAGCAGTGAATGGGGGGGGCAGGGTGAAGCTTTCTTT.

This clone has just a few counts. The rearrangement links TRBV10-2 to TRBJ1-2, with unresolved D. The CDR3 has 14 amino acids. The V gene lost 6 bases and the J gene lost 6 bases, with 17 bases spanning the gap. The germline CDR1 and CDR2 sequences are WSHSY and SAAADI. The CDR3 DNA reads as TGCGCCAGCAGCCTGGCCCAGGTATCGAATGGCTACACCTTC. Translating gives CASSLAQVSNGYTF.

This rearrangement joins TRBV19 to TRBJ1-5; D not certain. The germline gives CDR1 LNHDA, CDR2 SQIVND (reference sequence). The ends were cut back, 5 bases at V and 0 bases at J, with 20 bases in the middle. This CDR3 spans 18 amino acids. CDR3 nucleotides: TGTGCCAGTAGTCGCAGACGGAGCCCCTTTTATAGCAATCAGCCCCAGCATTTT. Protein product: CASSRRRSPFYSNQPQHF.

The rearrangement uses TRBV11-2 and TRBJ2-7; TRBD2 matches at 16 bases. The CDR3 runs 17 residues. Trimming at V came to 4 bases and at J to 5 bases, leaving 8 bases not matched to a gene. Germline CDR1 and CDR2: SGHAT and FQNNGV. The CDR3 reads CASSSGTSGGAPHEQYF. CDR3 in DNA: TGTGCCAGCAGCTCCGGGACTAGCGGGGGGGCCCCCCACGAGCAGTACTTC.

This clone was picked up a small number of times. J is TRBJ1-5 and V is TRBV2; no definite D call. V shed 6 bases and J shed 6 bases, with 15 bases lying between them. This CDR3 comprises 14 residues. From germline, CDR1 is SNHLY and CDR2 FYNNEI. The CDR3 nucleotides are TGTGCCAGCAGACCGGAGAGAGAGGGTCAGCCCCAGCATTTT. Translated, it gives CASRPEREGQPQHF.

CDR3 residues: CASSLGRTAYGYTF. The CDR3 bases are TGTGCCAGCAGCTTGGGGAGGACAGCCTATGGCTACACCTTC. The chain carries TRBV5-4 and TRBJ1-2; possible D gene TRBD1, 6 bases. Germline V gene lookup returns CDR1 SGHNT and CDR2 YYREEE (reference sequence). V was cut by 0 bases and J by 4 bases, with 10 bases left in between. This CDR3 spans 14 amino acids.

This clone was recorded a few times. The V and J genes are TRBV29-1 and TRBJ2-2; D not resolved. There are 15 residues in the CDR3. The germline V and J ends were trimmed by 3 bases and 3 bases, with 14 bases remaining between them. Germline V lookup: CDR1 SQVTM, CDR2 ANQGSEA. CDR3 sequence: CSVEFGPGHTGELFF. CDR3 nucleotides: TGCAGCGTTGAGTTTGGTCCTGGGCACACCGGGGAGCTGTTTTTT.

This rearrangement joins TRBV29-1 to TRBJ1-1; 7 bases line up with TRBD1. CDR1 and CDR2 from the germline V gene are SQVTM and ANQGSEA. CDR3 length: 14 residues. V shed 8 bases, J shed 4 bases, and the junction held 13 bases outside the gene matches. CDR3 DNA sequence: TGCAGCTCCTCAGGGGGTAAAAGGAGCACTGAAGCTTTCTTT. Translated, it gives CSSSGGKRSTEAFF. Variable domain in full (rest from reference TRBV29-1 and TRBJ1-1): SAVISQKPSRDICQRGTSLTIQCQVDSQVTMMFWYRQQPGQSLTLIATANQGSEATYESGFVIDKFPISRPNLTFSTLTVSNMSPEDSSIYLCSSSGGKRSTEAFFGQGTRLTVV.

The genes are TRBV12-3 or TRBV12-4 and TRBJ1-6; D might be TRBD1 (5 bases). V dropped 3 bases and J dropped 10 bases, with 10 bases sitting between them. The CDR3 sequence is 13 residues long. CDR3 coding DNA: TGTGCCAGCAGTTTCGAGTCAGGGTCACCCCTCCACTTT. Translating gives CASSFESGSPLHF.

This chain links TRBV30 with TRBJ1-1; 9 bases fit TRBD1. Trimming cost V 5 bases and J 3 bases; bases outside gene matches: 10. Germline CDR1 reads GTSNPN; CDR2 reads SVGIG (reference sequence). The CDR3 contains 15 residues. The CDR3 region has the DNA TGTGCCTGGGGACGATACGGGACAGGGTACACTGAAGCTTTCTTT. This encodes CAWGRYGTGYTEAFF.

The chain carries TRBV18 and TRBJ1-2, with D perhaps matching TRBD1 (6 bases). Germline CDR1 and CDR2: KGHSH and LQKENI. The CDR3 covers 12 residues. V lost 4 bases, J lost 5 bases, and 8 bases lay in between. The CDR3 reads CASSLTGYGYTF. In nucleotides, the CDR3 is TGTGCCAGCTCACTGACAGGTTATGGCTACACCTTC.

The J gene is TRBJ2-7, the V gene TRBV6-5; D may be TRBD1 (5 bases). CDR1 MNHEY and CDR2 SVGAGI come from the germline V gene. Trimming took 2 bases from V and 0 from J, leaving 8 bases between them. CDR3 length: 14 residues. The CDR3: CASSYGQGSYEQYF. CDR3 nucleotide sequence: TGTGCCAGCAGTTACGGGCAGGGCTCCTACGAGCAGTACTTC.